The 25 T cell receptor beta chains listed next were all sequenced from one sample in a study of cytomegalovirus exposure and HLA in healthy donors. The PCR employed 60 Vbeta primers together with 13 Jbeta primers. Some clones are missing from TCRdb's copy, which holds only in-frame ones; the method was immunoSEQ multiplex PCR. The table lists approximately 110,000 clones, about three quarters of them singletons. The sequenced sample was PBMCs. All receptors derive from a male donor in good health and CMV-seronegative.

CDR3 nucleotides: TGTGCCAGCAGCCAAATAAGTGGGCCCGGGGGGGGAAACTACAATGAGCAGTTCTTC. This gives the protein CASSQISGPGGGNYNEQFF. The V call is TRBV4-2, the J call TRBJ2-1; 8 bases are shared with TRBD2. Unmatched junction bases numbered 15, after V lost 2 bases and J lost 3 bases. Germline V gene data show CDR1 as LGHNA and CDR2 as YNFKEQ. The CDR3 consists of 19 residues.

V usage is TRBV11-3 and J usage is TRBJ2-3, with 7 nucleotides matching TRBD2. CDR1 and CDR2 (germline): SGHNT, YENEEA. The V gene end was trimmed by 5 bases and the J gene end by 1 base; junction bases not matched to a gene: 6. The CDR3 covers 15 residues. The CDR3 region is CASSPHSGGTDTQYF. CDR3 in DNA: TGTGCCAGCAGCCCCCACAGCGGGGGCACAGATACGCAGTATTTT.

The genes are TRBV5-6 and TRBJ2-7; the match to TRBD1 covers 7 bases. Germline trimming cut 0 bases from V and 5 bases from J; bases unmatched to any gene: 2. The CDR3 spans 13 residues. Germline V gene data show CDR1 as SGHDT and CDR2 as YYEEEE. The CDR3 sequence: CASSLGQGDEQYF. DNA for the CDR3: TGTGCCAGCAGCTTGGGACAGGGTGACGAGCAGTACTTC.

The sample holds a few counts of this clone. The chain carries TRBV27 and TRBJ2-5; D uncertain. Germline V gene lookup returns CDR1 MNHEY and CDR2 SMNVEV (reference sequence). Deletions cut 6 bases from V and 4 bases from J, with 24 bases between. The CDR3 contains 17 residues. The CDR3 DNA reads TGTGCCAGCAGACCATCTGCGGCTTACCCCCCCGGAGAGACCCAGTACTTC. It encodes CASRPSAAYPPGETQYF.

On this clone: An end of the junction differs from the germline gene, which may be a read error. The CDR3 sequence is CSSSLGGRLAAHEQFF. CDR3 coding DNA: TGTTCCAGCAGCTTAGGGGGGCGTCTAGCGGCCCATGAGCAGTTCTTC. V and J are TRBV7-9 and TRBJ2-1; maybe TRBD2 (7 bases). The CDR3 is 16 amino acids. Looked up from germline, CDR1 is SEHNR and CDR2 is FQNEAQ (reference sequence).

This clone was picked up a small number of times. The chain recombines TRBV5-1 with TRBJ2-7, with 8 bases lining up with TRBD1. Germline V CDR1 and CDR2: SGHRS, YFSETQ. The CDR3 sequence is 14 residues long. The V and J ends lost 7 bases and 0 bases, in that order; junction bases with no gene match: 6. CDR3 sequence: CASHLGTGSYEQYF. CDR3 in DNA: TGCGCCAGCCACTTGGGGACAGGCTCCTACGAGCAGTACTTC.

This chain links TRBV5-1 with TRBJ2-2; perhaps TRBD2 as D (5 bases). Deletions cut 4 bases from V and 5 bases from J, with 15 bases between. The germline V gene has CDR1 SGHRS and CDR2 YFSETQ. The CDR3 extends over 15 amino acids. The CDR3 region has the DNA TGCGCCAGCAGCCCTAAAGCGGACCAAACCGGGGAGCTGTTTTTT. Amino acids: CASSPKADQTGELFF.

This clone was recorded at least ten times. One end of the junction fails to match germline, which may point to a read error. The CDR3 sequence is CASSLMSGGTTDTQYF. In DNA, the CDR3 is TGTGCTAGCAGCTTAATGTCGGGAGGAACCACAGATACGCAGTATTTT. J is TRBJ2-3 and V is TRBV7-7; 7 bases map to TRBD2. This CDR3 is 16 amino acids long. Germline V gene sequence: CDR1 SSHAT, CDR2 FNYEAQ (reference sequence).

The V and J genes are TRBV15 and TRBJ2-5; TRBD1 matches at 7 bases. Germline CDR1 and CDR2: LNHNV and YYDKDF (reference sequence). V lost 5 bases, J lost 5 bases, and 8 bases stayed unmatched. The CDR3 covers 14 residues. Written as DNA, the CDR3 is TGTGCCACCAGCTCCAGGGGGAATAGGGAGACCCAGTACTTC. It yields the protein CATSSRGNRETQYF.

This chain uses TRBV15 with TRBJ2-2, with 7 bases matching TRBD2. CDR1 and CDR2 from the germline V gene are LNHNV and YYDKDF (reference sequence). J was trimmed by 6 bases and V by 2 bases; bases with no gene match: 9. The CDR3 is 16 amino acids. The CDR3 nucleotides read TGTGCCACCAGCAGATGGGGGGGTCGGGGGGCCGGGGAGCTGTTTTTT. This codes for CATSRWGGRGAGELFF.

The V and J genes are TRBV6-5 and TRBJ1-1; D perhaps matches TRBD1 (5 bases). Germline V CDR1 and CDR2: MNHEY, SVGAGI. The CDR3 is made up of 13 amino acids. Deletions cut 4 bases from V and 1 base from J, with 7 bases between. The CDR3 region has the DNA TGTGCCAGCAGTTTCGACAGGAACACTGAAGCTTTCTTT. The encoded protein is CASSFDRNTEAFF.

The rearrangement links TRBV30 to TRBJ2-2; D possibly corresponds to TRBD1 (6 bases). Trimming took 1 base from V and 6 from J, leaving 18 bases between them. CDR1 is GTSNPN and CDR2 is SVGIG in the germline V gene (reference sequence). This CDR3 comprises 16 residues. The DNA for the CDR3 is TGTGCCTGGAGTGGAACAGGGAACGTGGAGTCCGGGGAGCTGTTTTTT. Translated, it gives CAWSGTGNVESGELFF.

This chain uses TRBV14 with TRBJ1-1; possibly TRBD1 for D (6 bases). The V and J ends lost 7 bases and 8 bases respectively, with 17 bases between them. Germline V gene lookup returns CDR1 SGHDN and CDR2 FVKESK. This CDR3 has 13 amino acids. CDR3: CASNLGGGLEAFF. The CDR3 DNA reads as TGTGCCAGCAACCTAGGGGGGGGTCTAGAAGCTTTCTTT. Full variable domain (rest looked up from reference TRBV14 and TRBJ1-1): EAGVTQFPSHSVIEKGQTVTLRCDPISGHDNLYWYRRVMGKEIKFLLHFVKESKQDESGMPNNRFLAERTGGTYSTLKVQPAELEDSGVYFCASNLGGGLEAFFGQGTRLTVV.

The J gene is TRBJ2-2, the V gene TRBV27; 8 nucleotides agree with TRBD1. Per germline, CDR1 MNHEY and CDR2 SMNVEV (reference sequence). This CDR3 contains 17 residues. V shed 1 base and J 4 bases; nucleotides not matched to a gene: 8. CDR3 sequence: CASSLFYSGTGTGELFF. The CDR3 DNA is TGTGCCAGCAGTTTATTTTACTCCGGGACAGGCACCGGGGAGCTGTTTTTT.

DNA for the CDR3: TGTGCCAGCCGTAAAGCGGGAGGGGTGGAAGGGACCCAGTACTTC. Translating it yields CASRKAGGVEGTQYF. The chain joins TRBV19 to TRBJ2-5, with 10 bases lining up with TRBD2. Unmatched junction bases numbered 14, after V lost 9 bases and J lost 7 bases. CDR1 and CDR2 from the germline V gene are LNHDA and SQIVND (reference sequence). CDR3 length: 15 residues.

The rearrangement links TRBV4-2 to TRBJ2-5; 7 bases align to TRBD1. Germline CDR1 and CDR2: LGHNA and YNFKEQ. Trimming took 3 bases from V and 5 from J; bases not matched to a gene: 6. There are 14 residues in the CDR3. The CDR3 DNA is TGTGCCAGCAGCCATACGACAGGGCACGAGACCCAGTACTTC. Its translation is CASSHTTGHETQYF.

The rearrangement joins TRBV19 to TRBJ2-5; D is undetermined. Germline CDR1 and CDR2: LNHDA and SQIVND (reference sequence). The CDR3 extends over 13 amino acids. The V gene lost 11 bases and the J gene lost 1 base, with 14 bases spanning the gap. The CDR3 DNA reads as TGTGCCTCCCAGCGCCCGGGCCAAGAGACCCAGTACTTC. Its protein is CASQRPGQETQYF.

The CDR3 region is CAWSLSPGQRNYGYTF. The DNA of the CDR3 is TGTGCCTGGAGCCTCTCTCCGGGACAGAGAAACTATGGCTACACCTTC. The chain has TRBV30 and TRBJ1-2, with 7 bases identical to TRBD1. The CDR3 sequence is 16 residues long. The germline V gene encodes CDR1 GTSNPN and CDR2 SVGIG (reference sequence). Losses at the gene ends were 3 bases for V and 2 bases for J; bases not matched to a gene: 12.

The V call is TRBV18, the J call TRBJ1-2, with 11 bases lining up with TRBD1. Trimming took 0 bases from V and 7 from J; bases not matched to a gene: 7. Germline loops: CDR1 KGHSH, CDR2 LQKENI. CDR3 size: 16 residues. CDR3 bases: TGTGCCAGCTCACCACCCGGGACAGGGGGGAAAGGTGGCTACACCTTC. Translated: CASSPPGTGGKGGYTF.

The CDR3 DNA sequence: TGTGCCAGCAGTGGACAGGCCGTCTATGGCTACACCTTC. It codes for CASSGQAVYGYTF. V usage is TRBV2 and J usage is TRBJ1-2; possible D gene TRBD1, 6 bases. The CDR3 contains 13 residues. Germline V gene lookup returns CDR1 SNHLY and CDR2 FYNNEI. Trimming cost V 4 bases and J 4 bases, with 10 bases left between them.

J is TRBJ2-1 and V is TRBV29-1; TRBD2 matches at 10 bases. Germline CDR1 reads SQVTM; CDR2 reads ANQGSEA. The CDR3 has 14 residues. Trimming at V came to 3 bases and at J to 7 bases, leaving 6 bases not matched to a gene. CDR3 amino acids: CSVEASGSLNEQFF. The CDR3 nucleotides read TGCAGCGTTGAGGCTAGCGGGAGTCTAAATGAGCAGTTCTTC.

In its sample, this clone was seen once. The CDR3 sequence: CASSLDRENYGYTF. The CDR3 DNA reads TGTGCCAGCAGCTTGGACAGAGAAAACTATGGCTACACCTTC. The rearrangement uses TRBV7-2 and TRBJ1-2; TRBD1 is a possible D gene (6 bases). The CDR3 is 14 amino acids. Trimming left V 3 bases short and J 2 bases short, with 10 bases between. Germline V gene data show CDR1 as SGHTA and CDR2 as FQGNSA. Combining the CDR3 with reference TRBV7-2 and TRBJ1-2 gives the whole variable domain GAGVSQSPSNKVTEKGKDVELRCDPISGHTALYWYRQSLGQGLEFLIYFQGNSAPDKSGLPSDRFSAERTGGSVSTLTIQRTQQEDSAVYLCASSLDRENYGYTFGSGTRLTVV.

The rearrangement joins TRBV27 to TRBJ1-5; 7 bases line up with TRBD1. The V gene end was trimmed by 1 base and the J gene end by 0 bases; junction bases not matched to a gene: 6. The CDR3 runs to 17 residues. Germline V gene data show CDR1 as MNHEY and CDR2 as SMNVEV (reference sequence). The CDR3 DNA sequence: TGTGCCAGCAGTTTATGGGCAGGGGGTTATAGCAATCAGCCCCAGCATTTT. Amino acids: CASSLWAGGYSNQPQHF.

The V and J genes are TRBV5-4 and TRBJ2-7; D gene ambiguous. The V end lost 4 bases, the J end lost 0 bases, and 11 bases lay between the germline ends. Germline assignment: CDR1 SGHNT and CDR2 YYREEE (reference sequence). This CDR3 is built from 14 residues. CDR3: CASSIMLSSYEQYF. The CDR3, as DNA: TGTGCCAGCAGCATTATGTTGAGCTCCTACGAGCAGTACTTC.

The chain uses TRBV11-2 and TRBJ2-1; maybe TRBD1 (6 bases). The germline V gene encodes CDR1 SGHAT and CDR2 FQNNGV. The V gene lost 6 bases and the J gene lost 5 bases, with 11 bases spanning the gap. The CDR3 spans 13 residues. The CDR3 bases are TGTGCCAGCAGACAGGGTCCGAACAATGAGCAGTTCTTC. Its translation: CASRQGPNNEQFF.